This TCR beta chain was recorded in a study of blood T cells in healthy people across ages. Study results and caveats: In older individuals, TCR beta diversity per million T cells was lower, falling roughly linearly with age.

Primed by a sample-barcoded 5' primer and a J-beta primer mix, a second PCR proceeded for roughly 6 to 12 cycles. TCRdb analysed the 5' RACE reads with MiXCR anew, one entry per CDR3 protein. The sample comprises about 640,000 distinct CDR3 sequences, 58% of which are singletons, and 30% to 40% rests with the top ten. Details on this clonotype: Its target is not known.

The source is a man in his 60s in good health. Sequenced material: blood.

As DNA, the CDR3 is TGTGCCAGCAGCTTAGCCCGAGTCAGTGCCGGGGAGCTGTTTTTT. Its protein is CASSLARVSAGELFF. J is TRBJ2-2 and V is TRBV7-2, with unresolved D. V lost 0 bases and J 6 bases, leaving 11 bases between the germline ends. CDR1 is SGHTA and CDR2 is FQGNSA in the germline V gene. The CDR3 spans 15 residues.